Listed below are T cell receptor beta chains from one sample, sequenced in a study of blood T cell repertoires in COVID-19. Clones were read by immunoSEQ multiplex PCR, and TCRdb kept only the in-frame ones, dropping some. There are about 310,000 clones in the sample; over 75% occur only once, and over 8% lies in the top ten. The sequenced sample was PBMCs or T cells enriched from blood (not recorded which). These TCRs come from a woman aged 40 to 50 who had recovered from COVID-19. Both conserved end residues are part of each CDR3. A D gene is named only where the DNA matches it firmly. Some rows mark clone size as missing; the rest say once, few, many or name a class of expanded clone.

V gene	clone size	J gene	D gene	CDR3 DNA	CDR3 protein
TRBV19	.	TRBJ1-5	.	TGTGCCAGTAGTATGATGGCCGGGAGAAGCAATCAGCCCCAGCATTTT	CASSMMAGRSNQPQHF
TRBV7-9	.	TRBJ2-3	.	TGTGCCAGCACCTGGGGAGGCACAGATACGCAGTATTTT	CASTWGGTDTQYF
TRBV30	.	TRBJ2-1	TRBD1	TGTGCCTGGACCTCCGGGACAGGACACTACAATGAGCAGTTCTTC	CAWTSGTGHYNEQFF
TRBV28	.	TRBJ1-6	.	TGTGCCAGCACGCACAGGGAGAATTCACCCCTCCACTTT	CASTHRENSPLHF
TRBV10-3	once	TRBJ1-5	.	TGTGCCATCAGAGGAGGGCAGAATCAGCCCCAGCATTTT	CAIRGGQNQPQHF
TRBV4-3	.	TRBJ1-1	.	TGCGCCAGCAGCCAAGATCTTGAGAGTCTTGAAGCTTTCTTT	CASSQDLESLEAFF
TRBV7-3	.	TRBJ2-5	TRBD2	TGTGCCAGCAGCCCAGGACTAGCGGGGGGAACTGGGGAGACCCAGTACTTC	CASSPGLAGGTGETQYF
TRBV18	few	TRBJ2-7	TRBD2	TGTGCCAGCTCACGACGGACTAGCGGGGGGGCCTACGAGCAGTACTTC	CASSRRTSGGAYEQYF
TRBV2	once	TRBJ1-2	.	TGTGCCAGCACTTGGGAGGGCTATGGCTACACCTTC	CASTWEGYGYTF
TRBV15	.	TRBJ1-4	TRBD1	TGTGCCACCAGCAGTAGATCGACAGGGGTGGAGGAAAAACTGTTTTTT	CATSSRSTGVEEKLFF
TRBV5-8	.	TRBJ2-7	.	TGTGCCAGCAGCTTGATTCAGGGGCCCCTCGAGCAGTACTTC	CASSLIQGPLEQYF
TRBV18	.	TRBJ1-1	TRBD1	TGTGCCAGCTCACCCGTAACAGGGGGGAACACTGAAGCTTTCTTT	CASSPVTGGNTEAFF
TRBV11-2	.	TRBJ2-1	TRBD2	TGTGCCAGCAGCCGACAGACTAGCGGCCAATACAATGAGCAGTTCTTC	CASSRQTSGQYNEQFF
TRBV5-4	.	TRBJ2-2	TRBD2	TGTGCCAGCAGCTCTGCTAGCGGGGGTGGAGGGGAGCTGTTTTTT	CASSSASGGGGELFF
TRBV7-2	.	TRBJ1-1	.	TGTGCCAGCAGCCCAACAGGGATCAATACTGAAGCTTTCTTT	CASSPTGINTEAFF
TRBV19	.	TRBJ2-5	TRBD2	TGTGCCAGTAGTATAAATGGACTAGCGGGAGGCGGGGAAGAGACCCAGTACTTC	CASSINGLAGGGEETQYF
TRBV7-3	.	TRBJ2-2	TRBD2	TGTGCCAGCAGCTTAGGGCTAGCGGGCACCGGGGAGCTGTTTTTT	CASSLGLAGTGELFF
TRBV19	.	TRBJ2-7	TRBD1	TGTGCCAGTAGTTTACAGGGGACAGGCGGCGAGCAGTACTTC	CASSLQGTGGEQYF
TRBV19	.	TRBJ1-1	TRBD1	TGTGCCACCTCAAACTTTGGCCCCGGGACAGGGGGTACTGAAGCTTTCTTT	CATSNFGPGTGGTEAFF
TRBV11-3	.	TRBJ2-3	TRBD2	TGTGCCAGCAGCCCCCAACTAGCGGGCAGTGGGGTGGATACGCAGTATTTT	CASSPQLAGSGVDTQYF
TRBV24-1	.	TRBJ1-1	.	TGTGCCACCAGCTCGACAGGTCCCATGAACACTGAAGCTTTCTTT	CATSSTGPMNTEAFF
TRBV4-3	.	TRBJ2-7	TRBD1	TGCGCCAGCAGCCAAGATCGGACAGGGGTCCAGCAGTACTTC	CASSQDRTGVQQYF
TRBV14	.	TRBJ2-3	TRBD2	TGTGCCAGCAGCCTATTCCTAGCGGGCACAGATACGCAGTATTTT	CASSLFLAGTDTQYF
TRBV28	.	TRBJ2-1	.	TGTGCCAGCAGTTTATGGGCAGGGGTGTACAATGAGCAGTTCTTC	CASSLWAGVYNEQFF
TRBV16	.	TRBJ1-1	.	TGTGCCAGCAGCTCAGAACAGCCACCGAACACTGAAGCTTTCTTT	CASSSEQPPNTEAFF
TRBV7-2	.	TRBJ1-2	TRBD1	TGTGCCAGCAGCTTAGCTCAGCGGACAGGCTATGGCTACACCTTC	CASSLAQRTGYGYTF
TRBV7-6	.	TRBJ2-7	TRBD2	TGTGCCAGCAGCTTAACCGGGACTAGCGGGCCCGAGCAGTACTTC	CASSLTGTSGPEQYF
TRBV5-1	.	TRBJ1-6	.	TGCGCCAGCAGCCCGCGGGGGGACGGAGCCGAACCCCTCCACTTT	CASSPRGDGAEPLHF
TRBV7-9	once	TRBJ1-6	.	TGTGCCAGCAGCTTACGGGGTAGCGATAATTCACCCCTCCACTTT	CASSLRGSDNSPLHF
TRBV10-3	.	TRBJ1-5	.	TGTGCCATAGCGCCAGGGAAATTGACTCAGCCCCAGCATTTT	CAIAPGKLTQPQHF
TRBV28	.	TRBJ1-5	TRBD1	TGTGCCAGCAGACCAGGACAGGGAAGTCAGCCCCAGCATTTT	CASRPGQGSQPQHF
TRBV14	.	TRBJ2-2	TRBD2	TGTGCCAGCAGCCAAGGACTAGCGGGGGCCTCGAACACCGGGGAGCTGTTTTTT	CASSQGLAGASNTGELFF
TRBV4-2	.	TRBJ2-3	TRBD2	TGTGCCAGCAGCCAAGATCTGGCGGGGGGGGTCCATACGCAGTATTTT	CASSQDLAGGVHTQYF
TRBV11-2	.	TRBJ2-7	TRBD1	TGTGCCAGCAGCTTAGCGGGACAGGGGTACCCCTACGAGCAGTACTTC	CASSLAGQGYPYEQYF
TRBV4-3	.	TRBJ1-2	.	TGCGCCAGCAGCCAAGAATTAGAGAGTCTCTATGGCTACACCTTC	CASSQELESLYGYTF
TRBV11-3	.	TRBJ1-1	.	TGTGCCAGCAGCTTTTGGAGTGACACTGAAGCTTTCTTT	CASSFWSDTEAFF
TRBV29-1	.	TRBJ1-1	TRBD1	TGCAGCGCGGGGACAGGGCACACTGAAGCTTTCTTT	CSAGTGHTEAFF
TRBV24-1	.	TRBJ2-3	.	TGTGCCACCAGTGATTTCAGGGGAAGACAACAGAACACAGATACGCAGTATTTT	CATSDFRGRQQNTDTQYF
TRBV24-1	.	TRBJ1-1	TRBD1	TGTGCCACCAGTGATCCAGCACGGGACAGGGGGAAAGCTTTCTTT	CATSDPARDRGKAFF
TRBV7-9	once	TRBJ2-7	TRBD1	TGTGCCAGCAGCTTAGTCACAGGGGCCTCCTCCTACGAGCAGTACTTC	CASSLVTGASSYEQYF
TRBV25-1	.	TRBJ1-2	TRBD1	TGTGCCAGCAAAGGACAGGGGGCAAATTATGGCTACACCTTC	CASKGQGANYGYTF